This T cell receptor (beta chain) is from a study of blood T cell repertoires in COVID-19. In the original processing: Scientists estimated how many nucleated cells there were by amplifying reference gene primers. Generated by immunoSEQ multiplex PCR, the TCRdb table keeps only in-frame clones and is missing some. The D gene and trimming were derived from the DNA, and the V and J assignments and clone size from that table. The sample lists about 270,000 clones; around 85% were seen once. Seattle patients were enrolled during active infection and followed longitudinally. V was shortened by 1 base and J by 6 bases, with 19 bases between the two germline ends. This CDR3 comprises 16 residues. CDR1 LGHDT and CDR2 YNNKEL come from the germline V gene (reference sequence).

V gene TRBV3-1 (or the pseudogene TRBV3-2) combines with J gene TRBJ2-7; D perhaps matches TRBD2 (5 bases). Source material: peripheral blood. The clonotype was recovered from a woman in her twenties or thirties with COVID-19, enrolled during active disease. The CDR3 protein is CASSQVVAGPAGEQYF. CDR3 nucleotides: TGTGCCAGCAGCCAAGTCGTCGCAGGACCGGCGGGCGAGCAGTACTTC.